This T cell receptor beta chain was obtained from a study of cytomegalovirus exposure and HLA in healthy donors. Study-wide findings and caveats: The tendency of first-cohort TCR clusters to co-occur in the roughly 110 validation repertoires emerged from a later analysis. For most TCR sequences rarity was the rule, although some public TCRs occurred in many donors. The classifier reportedly diagnosed cytomegalovirus status with high specificity and sensitivity. The study recorded about 160 TCR beta chains that were cytomegalovirus-associated.

Regarding this clone: Its specificity is not known.

Repertoires were generated with immunoSEQ multiplex PCR, while TCRdb's copy carries only in-frame clones and drops some. The sample gives under 350,000 clones, just over 85% of which show up once; roughly 1% is in the top ten. Germline values: CDR1 SGHAT, CDR2 FQNNGV. V was pared by 3 bases and J by 1 base, with 15 bases between. This CDR3 is 17 amino acids long. The V and J genes are TRBV11-2 and TRBJ2-2, with D possibly TRBD2 on 6 matching bases. The sequenced sample was PBMCs. This TCR was recovered from a young woman in good health and CMV-seronegative. The CDR3 sequence: CASSLFDLARNTGELFF. CDR3 in DNA: TGTGCCAGCAGCTTGTTCGACCTAGCGAGGAACACCGGGGAGCTGTTTTTT.